These T cell receptor beta chains were read from a single sample in a study of blood T cell repertoires in COVID-19. Clones were sequenced by immunoSEQ multiplex PCR, and TCRdb holds only the in-frame ones, with some missing. The table has about 99,000 clones, roughly 87% seen once. What was sequenced was peripheral blood. The receptors come from a man aged 50 to 60 in a cohort sampled during active COVID-19. Both conserved end residues are part of each CDR3. Fields, in order: V gene, J gene, clone size, D gene, CDR3 protein, CDR3 DNA. A D gene is named only where the DNA matches it firmly. A clone size is listed for some rows: how often the clone was seen (once, few, many), or a class if it is expanded.

TRBV19	TRBJ1-2	.	.	CASSVTGGLSRGYTF	TGTGCCAGTAGTGTGACGGGGGGCCTGTCGCGTGGCTACACCTTC
TRBV5-1	TRBJ2-5	.	.	CASSLGFGENLQETQYF	TGCGCCAGCAGCTTGGGTTTCGGGGAGAATCTCCAAGAGACCCAGTACTTC
TRBV7-2	TRBJ2-7	once	.	CASSPSYEQYF	TGTGCCAGCAGTCCTTCCTACGAGCAGTACTTC
TRBV24-1	TRBJ2-5	.	.	CATSDFPRETQYF	TGTGCCACCAGTGATTTTCCCAGGGAGACCCAGTACTTC
TRBV3-1/TRBV3-2	TRBJ1-6	.	TRBD1	CASSQAHGQVDSPLHF	TGTGCCAGCAGCCAAGCCCATGGACAGGTCGATTCACCCCTCCACTTT
TRBV6-1	TRBJ1-5	.	.	CASSDRVANQPQHF	TGTGCCAGCAGTGACAGGGTGGCCAATCAGCCCCAGCATTTT
TRBV3-1/TRBV3-2	TRBJ2-1	.	.	CASSQVGEMYNEQFF	TGTGCCAGCAGCCAAGTAGGGGAAATGTACAATGAGCAGTTCTTC
TRBV6-2/TRBV6-3	TRBJ2-1	.	TRBD2	CASSRHRTSGRNGEQFF	TGTGCCAGCAGTAGGCACAGGACTAGCGGGCGAAACGGTGAGCAGTTCTTC
TRBV3-1/TRBV3-2	TRBJ2-2	.	TRBD1	CASSQGQGRNTGELFF	TGTGCCAGCAGCCAAGGACAGGGTCGGAACACCGGGGAGCTGTTTTTT
TRBV2	TRBJ2-5	.	TRBD2	CAIGSGARQETQYF	TGTGCCATCGGTAGCGGGGCGAGACAAGAGACCCAGTACTTC
TRBV9	TRBJ2-1	once	.	CASSVAGLANEQFF	TGTGCCAGCAGCGTAGCTGGGCTAGCCAATGAGCAGTTCTTC
TRBV29-1	TRBJ2-2	few	TRBD1	CSVEGVRGTGELFF	TGCAGCGTTGAAGGAGTCAGGGGGACCGGGGAGCTGTTTTTT
TRBV5-1	TRBJ2-5	.	.	CASSLAGYLETQYF	TGCGCCAGCAGCTTGGCCGGGTACTTAGAGACCCAGTACTTC
TRBV28	TRBJ1-6	.	TRBD1	CASLAGDRDNSPLHF	TGTGCCAGCTTAGCCGGGGACAGGGATAATTCACCCCTCCACTTT
TRBV28	TRBJ2-2	.	.	CASSLQGSDGELFF	TGTGCCAGCAGTTTACAGGGGAGCGACGGGGAGCTGTTTTTT
TRBV9	TRBJ2-1	.	.	CASSPHPGDEQFF	TGTGCCAGCAGCCCTCACCCGGGGGATGAGCAGTTCTTC
TRBV7-2	TRBJ2-7	once	TRBD2	CASSDSAGVSSYEQYF	TGTGCCAGCAGCGACTCAGCGGGGGTGAGCTCCTACGAGCAGTACTTC
TRBV6-5	TRBJ1-2	.	.	CASRQGSGYTF	TGTGCCAGCAGGCAGGGTAGTGGCTACACCTTC
TRBV9	TRBJ2-2	.	TRBD1	CASSDRLTGAKGNTGELFF	TGTGCCAGCAGCGACCGACTTACAGGGGCCAAAGGGAACACCGGGGAGCTGTTTTTT
TRBV6-2/TRBV6-3	TRBJ2-3	once	.	CASSGNRRGRTDTQYF	TGTGCCAGCAGCGGTAATAGGCGGGGTCGCACAGATACGCAGTATTTT
TRBV19	TRBJ2-2	.	.	CASRSTVNTGELFF	TGTGCCAGTAGGTCTACGGTCAACACCGGGGAGCTGTTTTTT
TRBV6-1	TRBJ2-1	.	TRBD2	CASSELAGAEQFF	TGTGCCAGCAGTGAACTAGCGGGGGCCGAGCAGTTCTTC
TRBV25-1	TRBJ1-1	.	.	CASSDRGWRNTEAFF	TGTGCCAGCAGTGACCGGGGTTGGAGGAACACTGAAGCTTTCTTT
TRBV6-5	TRBJ1-1	.	TRBD1	CASSIGQGRSPFF	TGTGCCAGCAGTATAGGACAGGGCCGCTCCCCTTTCTTT
TRBV6-1	TRBJ1-2	.	TRBD1	CASSESGGISYGYTF	TGTGCCAGCAGTGAATCAGGGGGAATAAGCTATGGCTACACCTTC
TRBV9	TRBJ2-3	.	.	CASSPPPTPDTQYF	TGTGCCAGCAGCCCACCCCCCACTCCGGATACGCAGTATTTT
TRBV6-1	TRBJ1-5	once	TRBD1	CASREGTGGSVQPQHF	TGTGCCAGCAGAGAAGGGACAGGGGGGTCGGTTCAGCCCCAGCATTTT
TRBV19	TRBJ2-7	.	.	CASRVAEFAAYEQYF	TGTGCCAGTAGGGTAGCGGAATTCGCGGCCTACGAGCAGTACTTC
TRBV6-5	TRBJ1-5	.	TRBD1	CASSWTGSVDQPQHF	TGTGCCAGCAGTTGGACAGGATCGGTAGATCAGCCCCAGCATTTT
TRBV4-2	TRBJ2-3	.	.	CASSPSGQTTDTQYF	TGTGCCAGCAGCCCCAGCGGGCAAACCACAGATACGCAGTATTTT
TRBV29-1	TRBJ2-3	.	.	CSVAEFLDTQYF	TGCAGCGTTGCTGAGTTTTTGGATACGCAGTATTTT
TRBV4-3	TRBJ1-1	.	.	CASSQGTAEIAEAFF	TGCGCCAGCAGCCAAGGGACAGCTGAAATCGCTGAAGCTTTCTTT
TRBV6-5	TRBJ1-5	.	TRBD1	CASSLTGARPQHF	TGTGCCAGCAGTTTAACAGGGGCTAGGCCCCAGCATTTT
TRBV5-1	TRBJ1-6	.	TRBD1	CASSLVGTGAHNSPLHF	TGCGCCAGCAGCTTGGTAGGGACAGGGGCCCACAATTCACCCCTCCACTTT
TRBV24-1	TRBJ2-6	.	.	CATSEAGTGANVLTF	TGTGCCACCAGTGAAGCAGGGACTGGGGCCAACGTCCTGACTTTC
TRBV5-4	TRBJ2-6	once	.	CASSVGERAGANVLTF	TGTGCCAGCAGCGTGGGTGAGAGGGCCGGGGCCAACGTCCTGACTTTC
TRBV19	TRBJ2-2	.	TRBD2	CASSIPSSGAAGELFF	TGTGCCAGTAGTATTCCGAGTAGCGGGGCGGCCGGGGAGCTGTTTTTT
TRBV28	TRBJ1-6	.	.	CASSPPLEVLLLHF	TGTGCCAGCAGTCCGCCGTTGGAGGTGCTTCTCCTCCACTTT
TRBV18	TRBJ1-1	.	.	CASSHRDTEAFF	TGTGCCAGCTCACACCGGGACACTGAAGCTTTCTTT
TRBV3-1/TRBV3-2	TRBJ1-5	.	TRBD1	CASSPTGQYSNQPQHF	TGTGCCAGCAGCCCAACGGGACAGTATAGCAATCAGCCCCAGCATTTT
TRBV5-1	TRBJ1-2	.	.	CASSQDSTYGYTF	TGCGCCAGCAGCCAGGACAGCACCTATGGCTACACCTTC
TRBV5-1	TRBJ2-1	.	TRBD2	CASSLASRTSGGAREQFF	TGCGCCAGCAGCTTGGCCTCTAGGACTAGCGGGGGGGCAAGGGAGCAGTTCTTC
TRBV7-9	TRBJ2-1	.	TRBD1	CASSETGGSYNEQFF	TGTGCCAGCAGCGAGACAGGGGGCTCCTACAATGAGCAGTTCTTC
TRBV11-2	TRBJ2-5	.	TRBD2	CASSLDPGRVETQYF	TGTGCCAGCAGCTTAGACCCCGGGAGGGTGGAGACCCAGTACTTC
TRBV29-1	TRBJ1-3	.	.	CSVGVGGAGNTIYF	TGCAGCGTTGGGGTTGGAGGGGCTGGAAACACCATATATTTT
TRBV19	TRBJ2-3	.	.	CASSDRGASTDTQYF	TGTGCCAGTAGCGATAGGGGTGCTAGCACAGATACGCAGTATTTT
TRBV6-6	TRBJ1-5	.	.	CASTQREDLSNQPQHF	TGTGCCAGCACCCAAAGGGAGGACCTTAGCAATCAGCCCCAGCATTTT